This T cell receptor (beta chain) derives from a study of CD8+CD57+ T cells in acquired aplastic anemia. The CDR3 has 12 residues. From germline, CDR1 is SGHTA and CDR2 FQGNSA. V was clipped by 7 bases and J by 12 bases, with 16 bases between them. Researchers used genomic DNA as the template to profile TCR beta VDJ and CDR3. MiXCR, applied by TCRdb to the reads, yields one record per CDR3 protein. The table shows 350,000 to 450,000 distinct CDR3 sequences, with approximately 70% occurring only once. The rearrangement links TRBV7-2 to TRBJ1-5; possible D gene TRBD1, 6 bases. This sequence originates from a human donor in good health, serving as a control. Sequencing input: sorted CD4+, CD8+, or CD8+CD57+ T cells (not recorded which) from PBMCs. CDR3 amino acids: CASKSEGGGQHF. The CDR3 coding sequence is TGTGCCAGCAAAAGCGAAGGAGGGGGCCAGCATTTT.